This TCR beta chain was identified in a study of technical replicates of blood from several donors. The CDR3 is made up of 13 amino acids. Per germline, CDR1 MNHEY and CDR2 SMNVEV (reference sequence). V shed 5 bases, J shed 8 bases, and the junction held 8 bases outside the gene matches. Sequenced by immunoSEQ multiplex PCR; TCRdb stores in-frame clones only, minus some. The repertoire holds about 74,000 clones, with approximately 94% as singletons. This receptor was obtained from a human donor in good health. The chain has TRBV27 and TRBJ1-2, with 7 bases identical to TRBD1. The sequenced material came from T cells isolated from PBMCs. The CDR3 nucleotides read TGTGCCAGCAGTCCCACGTCAGGGGGAGGCTACACCTTC. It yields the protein CASSPTSGGGYTF.